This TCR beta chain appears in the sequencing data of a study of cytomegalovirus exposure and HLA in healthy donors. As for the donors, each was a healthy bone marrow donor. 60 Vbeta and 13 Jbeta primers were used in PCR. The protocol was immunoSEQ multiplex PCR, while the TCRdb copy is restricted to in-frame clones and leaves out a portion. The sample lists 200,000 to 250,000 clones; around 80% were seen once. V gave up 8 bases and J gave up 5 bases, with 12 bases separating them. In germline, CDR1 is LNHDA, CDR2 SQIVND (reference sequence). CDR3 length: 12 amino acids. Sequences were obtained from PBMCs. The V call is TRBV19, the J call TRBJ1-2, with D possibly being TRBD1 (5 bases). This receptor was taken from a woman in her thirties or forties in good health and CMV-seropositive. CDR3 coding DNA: TGTGCCAGTTCAGACAGAGATTATGGCTACACCTTC. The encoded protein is CASSDRDYGYTF.